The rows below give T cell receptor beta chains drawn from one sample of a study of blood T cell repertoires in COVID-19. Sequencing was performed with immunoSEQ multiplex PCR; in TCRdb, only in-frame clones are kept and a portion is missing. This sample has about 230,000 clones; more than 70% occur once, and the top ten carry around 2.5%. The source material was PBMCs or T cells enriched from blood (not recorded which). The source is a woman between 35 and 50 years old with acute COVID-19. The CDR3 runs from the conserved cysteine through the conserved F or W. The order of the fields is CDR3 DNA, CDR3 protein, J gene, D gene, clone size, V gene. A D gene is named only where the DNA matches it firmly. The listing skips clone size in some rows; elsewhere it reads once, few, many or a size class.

DNA: TGTGCCAGCAGCTTAGTTGTCGGGGATGGCTACACCTTC
CDR3: CASSLVVGDGYTF
J: TRBJ1-2
D: .
size: .
V: TRBV7-9

DNA: TGTGCCAGCAGCCCCGGACAGGGATTAAACACCGGGGAGCTGTTTTTT
CDR3: CASSPGQGLNTGELFF
J: TRBJ2-2
D: TRBD1
size: .
V: TRBV7-9

DNA: TGCGCCAGCAGTGAATTGCGATCCTCCTCCGAGCAGTACTTC
CDR3: CASSELRSSSEQYF
J: TRBJ2-7
D: .
size: .
V: TRBV10-2

DNA: TGTGCCAGCAGTCAGTCTAGCAATCAGCCCCAGCATTTT
CDR3: CASSQSSNQPQHF
J: TRBJ1-5
D: .
size: .
V: TRBV6-5

DNA: TGTGCCACCAGCGGATCTAGCTCGGGCACAGATACGCAGTATTTT
CDR3: CATSGSSSGTDTQYF
J: TRBJ2-3
D: .
size: .
V: TRBV15

DNA: TGTGCCAGCAGCTCCGGGACAGGGCATGCGCCCCTCCACTTT
CDR3: CASSSGTGHAPLHF
J: TRBJ1-6
D: TRBD1
size: many
V: TRBV27

DNA: TGTGCCAGCAGCCCAGAGGCGTCGAACACTGAAGCTTTCTTT
CDR3: CASSPEASNTEAFF
J: TRBJ1-1
D: .
size: once
V: TRBV2

DNA: TGTGCCAGCAGCTTTGACGTTTTCGGGAACACCATATATTTT
CDR3: CASSFDVFGNTIYF
J: TRBJ1-3
D: .
size: .
V: TRBV7-2

DNA: TGTGCCAGCAGCGTTGAGGGGGCTGGAAACACCATATATTTT
CDR3: CASSVEGAGNTIYF
J: TRBJ1-3
D: .
size: .
V: TRBV9

DNA: TGTGCCAGCAGCCAGGGCCGACTGGGCTATGGCTACACCTTC
CDR3: CASSQGRLGYGYTF
J: TRBJ1-2
D: .
size: .
V: TRBV2

DNA: TGTGCCAGCAGCCAGGGGACTAGCGGGAGAATCGGTCGCACAGATACGCAGTATTTT
CDR3: CASSQGTSGRIGRTDTQYF
J: TRBJ2-3
D: TRBD2
size: .
V: TRBV14

DNA: TGTGCCAGCAGCTTAGCGGCCCCGACTAGCGGGGGCTCCTACAATGAGCAGTTCTTC
CDR3: CASSLAAPTSGGSYNEQFF
J: TRBJ2-1
D: TRBD2
size: .
V: TRBV7-2

DNA: TGTGCCAGCTCACCGCCCAGTACAGAGGGTTATGAGCAGTTCTTC
CDR3: CASSPPSTEGYEQFF
J: TRBJ2-1
D: .
size: .
V: TRBV18

DNA: TGTGCCGGAGGCAGGGGATTAAGATATGGCTACACCTTC
CDR3: CAGGRGLRYGYTF
J: TRBJ1-2
D: .
size: .
V: TRBV6-5

DNA: TGTGCCAGCAGCTCCGGACTCCCGATACCCTATCAGCCCCAGCATTTT
CDR3: CASSSGLPIPYQPQHF
J: TRBJ1-5
D: .
size: few
V: TRBV11-2

DNA: TGTGCCAGCAGCACCCTGGGGGGGCTTGGAGAAAAACTGTTTTTT
CDR3: CASSTLGGLGEKLFF
J: TRBJ1-4
D: .
size: once
V: TRBV6-5

DNA: TGTGCCAGCAGCCCCTCTGGGGCAGTGGACGAACAGCAGTACTTC
CDR3: CASSPSGAVDEQQYF
J: TRBJ2-7
D: .
size: .
V: TRBV9

DNA: TGTGCCAGCAGTTTAATAAGGAGCCACACCATATATTTT
CDR3: CASSLIRSHTIYF
J: TRBJ1-3
D: .
size: .
V: TRBV12-3/TRBV12-4

DNA: TGCAGCTATGGGGGGAATGAGCAGTTCTTC
CDR3: CSYGGNEQFF
J: TRBJ2-1
D: .
size: .
V: TRBV29-1

DNA: TGTGCCAGTACCGAGCTAGCCAAAAACATTCAGTACTTC
CDR3: CASTELAKNIQYF
J: TRBJ2-4
D: .
size: .
V: TRBV19

DNA: TGTGCCAGCAGCCGCGAAGCGTTGAGGGGGAGTAATGAGCAGTTCTTC
CDR3: CASSREALRGSNEQFF
J: TRBJ2-1
D: .
size: once
V: TRBV11-3

DNA: TGCAGCGTGGCTGACAGTTTCAATCAGCCCCAGCATTTT
CDR3: CSVADSFNQPQHF
J: TRBJ1-5
D: .
size: .
V: TRBV29-1

DNA: TGTGCCTCGGGACATAGGAACACCGGGGAGCTGTTTTTT
CDR3: CASGHRNTGELFF
J: TRBJ2-2
D: .
size: .
V: TRBV30

DNA: TGTGCCAGCAGCTCCGGGACAGGGGCGAGATCAACTAATGAAAAACTGTTTTTT
CDR3: CASSSGTGARSTNEKLFF
J: TRBJ1-4
D: TRBD1
size: .
V: TRBV7-9

DNA: TGTGCCAGCAGCTCGCGGGAGTGGGGCGGGGAGCTGTTTTTT
CDR3: CASSSREWGGELFF
J: TRBJ2-2
D: TRBD2
size: once
V: TRBV7-8

DNA: TGTGCCAGCAGTTACCCGACCGGGATCGTCTCTGGAAACACCATATATTTT
CDR3: CASSYPTGIVSGNTIYF
J: TRBJ1-3
D: .
size: .
V: TRBV6-2/TRBV6-3

DNA: TGTGCCAGCAGTCCCCCAGGACAGGGGATCTATGGCTACACCTTC
CDR3: CASSPPGQGIYGYTF
J: TRBJ1-2
D: TRBD1
size: .
V: TRBV25-1

DNA: TGCAGCTTCCTAGCGGAGGTGTACAATGAGCAGTTCTTC
CDR3: CSFLAEVYNEQFF
J: TRBJ2-1
D: TRBD2
size: .
V: TRBV29-1